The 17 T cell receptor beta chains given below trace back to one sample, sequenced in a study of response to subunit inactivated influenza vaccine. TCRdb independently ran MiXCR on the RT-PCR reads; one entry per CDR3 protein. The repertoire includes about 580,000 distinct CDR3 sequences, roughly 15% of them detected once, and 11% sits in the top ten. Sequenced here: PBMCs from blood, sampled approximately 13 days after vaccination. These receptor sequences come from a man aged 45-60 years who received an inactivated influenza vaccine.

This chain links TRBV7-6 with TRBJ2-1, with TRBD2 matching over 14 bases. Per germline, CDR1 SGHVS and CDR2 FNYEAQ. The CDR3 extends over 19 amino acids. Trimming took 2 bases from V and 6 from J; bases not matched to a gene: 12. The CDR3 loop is CASSLTGTSGSSSRNEQFF. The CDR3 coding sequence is TGTGCCAGCAGCTTAACCGGGACTAGCGGGAGTTCGTCGCGCAATGAGCAGTTCTTC.

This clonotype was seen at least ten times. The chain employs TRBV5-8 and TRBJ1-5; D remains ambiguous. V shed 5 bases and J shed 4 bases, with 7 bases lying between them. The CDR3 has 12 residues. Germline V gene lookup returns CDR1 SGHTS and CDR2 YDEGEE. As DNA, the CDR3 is TGTGCCAGCAGTCCCTTTAATCAGCCCCAGCATTTT. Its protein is CASSPFNQPQHF.

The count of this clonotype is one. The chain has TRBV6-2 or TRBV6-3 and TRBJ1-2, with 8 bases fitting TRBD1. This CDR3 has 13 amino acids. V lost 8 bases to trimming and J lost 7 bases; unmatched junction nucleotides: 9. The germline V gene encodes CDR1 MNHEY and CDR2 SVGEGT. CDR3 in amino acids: CASFLTGGRGYTF. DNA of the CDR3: TGTGCCAGCTTCCTAACAGGGGGACGTGGCTACACCTTC.

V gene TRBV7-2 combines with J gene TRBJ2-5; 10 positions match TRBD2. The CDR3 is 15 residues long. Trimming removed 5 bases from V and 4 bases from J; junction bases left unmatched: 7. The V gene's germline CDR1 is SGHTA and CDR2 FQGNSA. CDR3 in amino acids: CASSKPSGGAETQYF. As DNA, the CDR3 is TGTGCCAGCAGCAAACCGAGCGGGGGGGCAGAGACCCAGTACTTC.

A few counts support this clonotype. The CDR3 sequence is CASSPPDPRYNEQFF. DNA of the CDR3: TGTGCCAGCTCACCACCGGACCCGAGATACAATGAGCAGTTCTTC. The chain has TRBV18 and TRBJ2-1, with D uncertain. Between the trimmed V and J ends, which lost 0 bases and 4 bases, there was a span of 10 bases. CDR3 length equals 15 residues. Germline CDR1 KGHSH, CDR2 LQKENI.

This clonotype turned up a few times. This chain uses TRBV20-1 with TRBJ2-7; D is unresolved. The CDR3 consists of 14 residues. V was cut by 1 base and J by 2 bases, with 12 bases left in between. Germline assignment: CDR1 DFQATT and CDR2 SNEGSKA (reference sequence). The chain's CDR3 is CSARVRADPYEQYF. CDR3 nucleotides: TGCAGTGCTAGAGTTAGGGCGGATCCCTACGAGCAGTACTTC.

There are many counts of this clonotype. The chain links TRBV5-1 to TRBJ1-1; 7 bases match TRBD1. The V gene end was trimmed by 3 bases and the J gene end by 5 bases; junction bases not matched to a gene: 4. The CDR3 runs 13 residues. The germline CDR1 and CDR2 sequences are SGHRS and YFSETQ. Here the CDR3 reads CASSSQGRTEAFF. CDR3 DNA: TGCGCCAGCAGCTCACAGGGGAGGACTGAAGCTTTCTTT.

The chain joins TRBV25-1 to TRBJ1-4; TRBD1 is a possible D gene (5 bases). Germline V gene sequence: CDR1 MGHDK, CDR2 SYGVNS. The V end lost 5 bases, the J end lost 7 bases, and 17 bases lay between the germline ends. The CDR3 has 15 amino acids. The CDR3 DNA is TGTGCCAGCAGTAACCCCCGGGAAGGGGTTGAAAAACTGTTTTTT. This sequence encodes CASSNPREGVEKLFF.

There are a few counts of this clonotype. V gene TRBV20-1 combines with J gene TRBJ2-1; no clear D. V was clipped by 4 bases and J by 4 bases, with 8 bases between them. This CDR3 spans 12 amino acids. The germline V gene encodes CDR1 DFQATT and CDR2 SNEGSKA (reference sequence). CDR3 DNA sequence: TGCAGTGCTATCCAACAATACAATGAGCAGTTCTTC. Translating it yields CSAIQQYNEQFF.

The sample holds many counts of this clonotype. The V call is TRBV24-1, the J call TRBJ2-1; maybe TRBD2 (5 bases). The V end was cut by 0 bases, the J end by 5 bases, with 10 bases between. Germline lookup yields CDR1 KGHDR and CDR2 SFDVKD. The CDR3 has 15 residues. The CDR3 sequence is CATSDLYPGNNEQFF. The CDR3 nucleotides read TGTGCCACCAGTGATTTGTATCCGGGAAACAATGAGCAGTTCTTC.

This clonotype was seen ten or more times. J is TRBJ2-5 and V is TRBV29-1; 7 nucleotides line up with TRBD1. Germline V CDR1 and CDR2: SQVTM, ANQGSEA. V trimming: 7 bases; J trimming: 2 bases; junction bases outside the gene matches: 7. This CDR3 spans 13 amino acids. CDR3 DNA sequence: TGCAGCGCCGTCGGACAGGTTCAAGAGACCCAGTACTTC. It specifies CSAVGQVQETQYF.

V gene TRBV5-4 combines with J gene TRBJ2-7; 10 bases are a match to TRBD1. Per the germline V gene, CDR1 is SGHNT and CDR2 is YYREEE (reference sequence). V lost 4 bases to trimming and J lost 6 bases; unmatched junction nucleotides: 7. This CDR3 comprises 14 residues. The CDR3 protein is CASSSKTGGFEQYF. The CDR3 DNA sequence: TGTGCCAGCAGCAGTAAGACAGGGGGCTTCGAGCAGTACTTC.

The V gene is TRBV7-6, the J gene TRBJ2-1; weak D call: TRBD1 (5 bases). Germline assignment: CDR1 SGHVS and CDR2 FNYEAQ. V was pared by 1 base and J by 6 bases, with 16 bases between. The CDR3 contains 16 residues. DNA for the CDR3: TGTGCCAGCAGCTTAGAGCGTATGACAGAGTTCAATGAGCAGTTCTTC. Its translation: CASSLERMTEFNEQFF. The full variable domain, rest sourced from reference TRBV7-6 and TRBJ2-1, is GAGVSQSPRYKVTKRGQDVALRCDPISGHVSLYWYRQALGQGPEFLTYFNYEAQQDKSGLPNDRFSAERPEGSISTLTIQRTEQRDSAMYRCASSLERMTEFNEQFFGPGTRLTVL.

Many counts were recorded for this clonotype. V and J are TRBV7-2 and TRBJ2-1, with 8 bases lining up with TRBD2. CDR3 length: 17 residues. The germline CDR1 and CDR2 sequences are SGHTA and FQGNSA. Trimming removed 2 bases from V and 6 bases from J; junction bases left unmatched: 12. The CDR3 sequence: CASSLSFGGASLNEQFF. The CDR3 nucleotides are TGTGCCAGCAGCTTAAGTTTCGGGGGGGCTAGTCTCAATGAGCAGTTCTTC.

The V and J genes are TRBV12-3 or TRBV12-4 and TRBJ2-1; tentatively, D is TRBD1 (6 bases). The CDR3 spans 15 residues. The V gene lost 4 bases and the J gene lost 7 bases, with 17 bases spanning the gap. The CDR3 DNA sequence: TGTGCCAGCAGTTCCGCCGGGACAAGGACGAATGAGCAGTTCTTC. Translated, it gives CASSSAGTRTNEQFF.

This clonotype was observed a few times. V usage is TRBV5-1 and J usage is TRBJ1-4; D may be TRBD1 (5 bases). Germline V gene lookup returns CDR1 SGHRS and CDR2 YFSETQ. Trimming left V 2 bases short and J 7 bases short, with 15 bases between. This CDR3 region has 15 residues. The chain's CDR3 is CASSLDGRVGEKLFF. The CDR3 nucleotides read TGCGCCAGCAGCTTAGACGGCAGGGTGGGTGAAAAACTGTTTTTT.

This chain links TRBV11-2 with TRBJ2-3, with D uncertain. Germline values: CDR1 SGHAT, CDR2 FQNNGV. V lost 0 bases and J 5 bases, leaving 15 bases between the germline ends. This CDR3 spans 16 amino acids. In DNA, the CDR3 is TGTGCCAGCAGCTTAGAGGACGGCGTTGGTGAAGATACGCAGTATTTT. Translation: CASSLEDGVGEDTQYF.